This T cell receptor (beta chain) was sequenced during a study of molecular identifiers for immune sequencing clone quantification. Whole-study context: For replicates, RNA isolated from around 20,000 or 99,000 naive CD8 cells was divided into five portions, of which four were sequenced.

This clonotype has at least ten counts. Its antigen is unidentified. Overall study results and limits: Clonotypes surpassing 20 RNA copies contained over 99% of effector molecules, versus under 1% in naive cells.

It was with previously described methods and listed TCR primers that bulk TCR libraries were made. TCRdb redid the calling of the PCR reads with MiXCR, one entry per CDR3 protein. The table shows more than 450,000 distinct CDR3 sequences, with 20% to 25% occurring only once. Naive CD8 T cells underwent sorting with the CD8+CD4-CCR7+CD45RA+ definition. The CDR3 extends over 15 amino acids. V gave up 5 bases and J gave up 6 bases; unmatched junction bases: 10. The germline gives CDR1 PRHDT, CDR2 FYEKMQ (reference sequence). The source of this sequence is a human donor in good health. Some libraries in this study had Jurkat cell RNA spiked in. The chain couples TRBV13 to TRBJ1-2, with 9 bases matching TRBD1. Sample: naive CD8+ T cells from blood, with Jurkat cell RNA spiked in. The subset here: FACS-sorted CD8+CD4-CCR7+CD45RA+ naive T cells. The CDR3 protein is CASSQGQGQSDGYTF. CDR3 DNA sequence: TGTGCCAGCAGCCAGGGACAGGGTCAGTCGGATGGCTACACCTTC.